These 10 T cell receptor beta chains share one sample of origin, sequenced in a study of T cell responses to AZD1222 COVID-19 vaccine. Sequencing was performed with immunoSEQ multiplex PCR; in TCRdb, only in-frame clones are kept and a portion is missing. The sample has 180,000 or so clones, over 80% seen once. The starting material was peripheral blood, obtained 28 days after the second dose of the MenACWY control vaccine. The receptors were sampled from an adult who received the MenACWY meningococcal vaccine as a control.

The chain has TRBV18 and TRBJ1-6, with 7 positions matching TRBD1. This CDR3 is built from 14 residues. Germline V gives CDR1 KGHSH, CDR2 LQKENI. Trimming removed 2 bases from V and 9 bases from J; junction bases left unmatched: 4. Written as DNA, the CDR3 is TGTGCCAGCTCACCAGGACAGGATGGTTCACCCCTCCACTTT. Translated: CASSPGQDGSPLHF.

The chain has TRBV30 and TRBJ1-1, with D possibly matching TRBD1 (6 bases). V was clipped by 3 bases and J by 7 bases, with 12 bases between them. Germline CDR1 reads GTSNPN; CDR2 reads SVGIG (reference sequence). The CDR3 length is 12 residues. CDR3 amino acids: CAWRTGVDEAFF. CDR3 sequence (DNA): TGTGCCTGGAGGACAGGAGTGGATGAAGCTTTCTTT.

This chain connects TRBV19 to TRBJ1-2; possibly TRBD1 for D (5 bases). The V gene's germline CDR1 is LNHDA and CDR2 SQIVND (reference sequence). The ends were cut back, 5 bases at V and 11 bases at J, with 18 bases in the middle. The CDR3 runs 13 residues. The CDR3: CASSSETVPVYTF. In DNA, the CDR3 is TGTGCCAGTAGTTCAGAGACAGTCCCCGTGTACACCTTC.

J is TRBJ2-7 and V is TRBV5-8, with D possibly being TRBD1 or TRBD2 (6 bases each). This CDR3 is 15 amino acids long. Trimming removed 4 bases from V and 5 bases from J, with 19 bases in between. Per the germline V gene, CDR1 is SGHTS and CDR2 is YDEGEE. The CDR3 DNA reads as TGTGCCAGCAGCCTAGCGTTAGCAGGGGACGACGAGCAGTACTTC. This sequence encodes CASSLALAGDDEQYF.

The V and J genes are TRBV18 and TRBJ2-7; 8 bases agree with TRBD1. V trimming: 0 bases; J trimming: 3 bases; junction bases outside the gene matches: 4. The CDR3 covers 15 residues. Germline V CDR1 and CDR2: KGHSH, LQKENI. DNA of the CDR3: TGTGCCAGCTCACCACCTCGACAGGGGAGCTACGAGCAGTACTTC. Amino acids: CASSPPRQGSYEQYF. The variable domain in full, completed from reference TRBV18 and TRBJ2-7, reads NAGVMQNPRHLVRRRGQEARLRCSPMKGHSHVYWYRQLPEEGLKFMVYLQKENIIDESGMPKERFSAEFPKEGPSILRIQQVVRGDSAAYFCASSPPRQGSYEQYFGPGTRLTVT.

The chain has TRBV7-8 and TRBJ1-5, with D possibly being TRBD1 (6 bases). V dropped 2 bases and J dropped 8 bases, with 13 bases sitting between them. CDR3 size: 14 residues. The germline V gene encodes CDR1 SGHVS and CDR2 FQNEAQ. This CDR3 reads CASSLPGGKEPQHF. DNA for the CDR3: TGTGCCAGCAGCTTACCCGGGGGCAAGGAGCCCCAGCATTTT.

This chain joins TRBV5-4 and TRBJ2-7, with 7 bases that match TRBD1. The CDR3 length is 15 residues. Germline V gene data show CDR1 as SGHNT and CDR2 as YYREEE (reference sequence). J was trimmed by 3 bases and V by 7 bases; bases with no gene match: 13. DNA for the CDR3: TGTGCCAGCTTCACATCCGGGACAGCTAGCTACGAGCAGTACTTC. Translating gives CASFTSGTASYEQYF.

This clone was detected once. V and J are TRBV5-5 and TRBJ1-1; D ambiguous. CDR3 length: 12 residues. CDR1 is SGHKS, CDR2 YYEKEE, per germline (reference sequence). Trimming took off 1 base at V and 11 bases at J, with 12 bases between the two ends. In DNA, the CDR3 is TGTGCCAGCAGCTTGATAGGGTCGGATGCTTTCTTT. Translating it yields CASSLIGSDAFF.

The chain uses TRBV10-1 and TRBJ2-3; TRBD2 might be the D (5 bases). Germline V gene lookup returns CDR1 WNHNN and CDR2 SYGVQD (reference sequence). This CDR3 has 14 amino acids. Trimming cost V 6 bases and J 3 bases, with 13 bases left between them. The CDR3 sequence: CASSPGLGTDTQYF. The CDR3, as DNA: TGCGCCAGCAGCCCAGGACTGGGGACAGATACGCAGTATTTT.

The V and J genes are TRBV28 and TRBJ2-7; 8 positions match TRBD1. CDR1 and CDR2 from the germline V gene are MDHEN and SYDVKM. The CDR3 spans 14 residues. J was trimmed by 3 bases and V by 6 bases; bases with no gene match: 7. CDR3 sequence: CASSTQTGVYEQYF. CDR3 nucleotides: TGTGCCAGCAGCACCCAGACAGGGGTCTACGAGCAGTACTTC.